This paragraph reports one TCR beta chain. No antigen is known for it. The same CDR3 is also encoded by other DNA sequences in this sample. Repertoires were generated with immunoSEQ multiplex PCR, while TCRdb's copy carries only in-frame clones and drops some. The repertoire holds about 39,000 clones, with over 90% as singletons. This specimen comes from a study of graft-versus-host responses after intestinal transplantation. Study details: Grafts that recipients had were multivisceral, liver-intestinal, or isolated intestinal transplants. Induction with anti-thymocyte globulin, then tacrolimus and steroids for three to four years, was given to all recipients. Broader study findings: Researchers found GvH clones in recipient marrow, and some showed up first in ileum or blood. Graft-versus-host to host-versus-graft clonal ratios in allografts were high in patients with graft-donor T cell macrochimerism.

The CDR3 consists of 12 residues. V was trimmed by 3 bases and J by 5 bases, leaving 10 bases between them. CDR1 is GTSNPN and CDR2 is SVGIG in the germline V gene (reference sequence). The input for sequencing was unstimulated CD8+ T cells sorted from spleen or lymph node cells, taken before transplant. The clonotype comes from a human donor who was the organ donor for an intestinal transplant. The chain joins TRBV30 to TRBJ1-1; weak D call: TRBD1 (6 bases). This CDR3 is CAWRRGGTEAFF. The CDR3 bases are TGTGCCTGGAGAAGGGGGGGAACTGAAGCTTTCTTT. The full variable domain, completed using reference TRBV30 and TRBJ1-1, is SQTIHQWPATLVQPVGSPLSLECTVEGTSNPNLYWYRQAAGRGLQLLFYSVGIGQISSEVPQNLSASRPQDRQFILSSKKLLLSDSGFYLCAWRRGGTEAFFGQGTRLTVV.